The 22 T cell receptor beta chains given below trace back to one sample, sequenced in a study of early T cells in non-severe SARS-CoV-2 infection. Each CDR3 protein gets one entry after TCRdb re-called the 5' RACE reads with MiXCR. The sample contains about 44,000 distinct CDR3 sequences, 23% of which appear only once. The source material was whole blood, sampled at baseline. The receptors here all came from an adult who was a healthcare worker with PCR-confirmed SARS-CoV-2 infection or an uninfected control (not recorded which).

The V and J genes are TRBV10-3 and TRBJ1-2; TRBD1 might be the D (6 bases). Germline V gene lookup returns CDR1 ENHRY and CDR2 SYGVKD. The CDR3 runs 13 residues. Trimming took off 7 bases at V and 1 base at J, with 10 bases between the two ends. The CDR3 loop is CAIMAQGNYGYTF. Here the CDR3 DNA reads TGTGCCATCATGGCACAGGGTAACTATGGCTACACCTTC.

The table lists this clonotype with many counts. The rearrangement joins TRBV18 to TRBJ2-7; D might be TRBD2 (6 bases). Germline lookup yields CDR1 KGHSH and CDR2 LQKENI. This CDR3 region has 14 residues. The V end was cut by 3 bases, the J end by 0 bases, with 9 bases between. This CDR3 is CASSPSGSSYEQYF. CDR3 DNA sequence: TGTGCCAGCTCACCCTCCGGGAGCTCCTACGAGCAGTACTTC.

In its sample, this clonotype was seen a few times. This chain uses TRBV10-3 with TRBJ2-1; D call uncertain. The CDR3 length is 13 residues. Germline CDR1 reads ENHRY; CDR2 reads SYGVKD. V was shortened by 2 bases and J by 7 bases, with 9 bases between the two germline ends. CDR3 sequence: CAISEANYNEQFF. The DNA for the CDR3 is TGTGCCATCAGTGAGGCCAACTATAATGAGCAGTTCTTC.

This clonotype occurred a few times. The V and J genes are TRBV10-1 and TRBJ2-2, with a weak D call TRBD2 (5 bases). The V and J ends lost 2 bases and 6 bases respectively, with 13 bases between them. The CDR3 is 15 residues long. CDR1 and CDR2 from the germline V gene are WNHNN and SYGVQD (reference sequence). The CDR3 nucleotides read TGCGCCAGCAGTGAGGGACTCGCACCCCCCGGGGAGCTGTTTTTT. As protein: CASSEGLAPPGELFF.

This chain joins TRBV10-3 and TRBJ1-2; no firm D call. The germline gives CDR1 ENHRY, CDR2 SYGVKD. Trimming cost V 4 bases and J 6 bases, with 15 bases left between them. The CDR3 covers 14 residues. CDR3 coding DNA: TGTGCCATCAGTGTTAGGACTACGGTGGATGGCTACACCTTC. Protein sequence: CAISVRTTVDGYTF.

This clonotype was found many times. The chain links TRBV5-5 to TRBJ2-5; D unclear. Looked up from germline, CDR1 is SGHKS and CDR2 is YYEKEE (reference sequence). V was pared by 1 base and J by 4 bases, with 11 bases between. The CDR3 has 14 amino acids. CDR3 loop: CASSLFGIAETQYF. In nucleotides, the CDR3 is TGTGCCAGCAGCTTGTTTGGGATAGCAGAGACCCAGTACTTC.

This chain connects TRBV5-4 to TRBJ2-1; 9 bases are shared with TRBD2. This CDR3 has 15 amino acids. Trimming took 3 bases from V and 6 from J; bases not matched to a gene: 7. Per the germline V gene, CDR1 is SGHNT and CDR2 is YYREEE (reference sequence). The CDR3 DNA follows: TGTGCCAGCAGCTGGGCGAGCGGGGGGTCCAATGAGCAGTTCTTC. It yields the protein CASSWASGGSNEQFF.

This clonotype came up a few times. J is TRBJ2-5 and V is TRBV5-5; no firm D call. Germline V CDR1 and CDR2: SGHKS, YYEKEE (reference sequence). This CDR3 comprises 13 residues. V dropped 1 base and J dropped 5 bases, with 9 bases sitting between them. The CDR3 loop reads CASSLYGRETQYF. Here the CDR3 DNA reads TGTGCCAGCAGCTTGTATGGCCGGGAGACCCAGTACTTC. Looking up the rest from reference TRBV5-5 and TRBJ2-5 gives the full variable domain: DAGVTQSPTHLIKTRGQQVTLRCSPISGHKSVSWYQQVLGQGPQFIFQYYEKEERGRGNFPDRFSARQFPNYSSELNVNALLLGDSALYLCASSLYGRETQYFGPGTRLLVL.

The chain joins TRBV5-1 to TRBJ2-7; no firm D call. V was trimmed by 0 bases and J by 6 bases, leaving 7 bases between them. Germline-derived CDR1 and CDR2 are SGHRS and YFSETQ. The CDR3 has 12 amino acids. The CDR3 sequence: CASSLATGEQYF. DNA of the CDR3: TGCGCCAGCAGCTTGGCTACGGGCGAGCAGTACTTC. The complete variable domain, with remaining parts taken from reference TRBV5-1 and TRBJ2-7, reads KAGVTQTPRYLIKTRGQQVTLSCSPISGHRSVSWYQQTPGQGLQFLFEYFSETQRNKGNFPGRFSGRQFSNSRSEMNVSTLELGDSALYLCASSLATGEQYFGPGTRLTVT.

This clonotype was observed a few times. This chain links TRBV18 with TRBJ2-7; D perhaps matches TRBD2 (6 bases). There are 13 residues in the CDR3. V was shortened by 4 bases and J by 6 bases, with 13 bases between the two germline ends. Per the germline V gene, CDR1 is KGHSH and CDR2 is LQKENI. This CDR3 reads CASSLRDGGEQYF. The CDR3, as DNA: TGTGCCAGCTCACTACGGGACGGGGGCGAGCAGTACTTC.

The chain recombines TRBV6-1 with TRBJ1-1; D might be TRBD1 (6 bases). The CDR3 extends over 13 amino acids. V was trimmed by 8 bases and J by 3 bases, leaving 13 bases between them. The germline V gene has CDR1 MNHNS and CDR2 SASEGT. CDR3: CASRAGAYTEAFF. CDR3 DNA: TGTGCCAGCCGGGCAGGGGCATACACTGAAGCTTTCTTT.

The V and J genes are TRBV6-5 and TRBJ2-2; the D gene is possibly TRBD1 (6 bases). In germline, CDR1 is MNHEY, CDR2 SVGAGI. V gave up 7 bases and J gave up 4 bases, with 16 bases separating them. The CDR3 is made up of 15 amino acids. CDR3 in amino acids: CASKTKGGATGELFF. The CDR3 DNA follows: TGTGCCAGCAAAACGAAAGGGGGTGCCACCGGGGAGCTGTTTTTT.

In its sample, this clonotype was seen a few times. The gene calls are TRBV21-1 and TRBJ1-6; TRBD1 is taken as the D call from the table, unchecked against the DNA. TRBV21-1 is designated a pseudogene. This CDR3 has 18 residues. Written as DNA, the CDR3 is TGTGCCAGCAGCGACTCACGCCTGGGACAGATCTATAATTCACCCCTCCACTTT. It is translated as CASSDSRLGQIYNSPLHF.

The chain joins TRBV29-1 to TRBJ1-3; D is uncertain. This CDR3 is 14 amino acids long. Looked up from germline, CDR1 is SQVTM and CDR2 is ANQGSEA. Trimming left V 3 bases short and J 4 bases short, with 13 bases between. CDR3 sequence reads: CSVDGQSEGNTIYF. CDR3 sequence (DNA): TGCAGCGTTGACGGTCAATCGGAAGGAAACACCATATATTTT.

V usage is TRBV24-1 and J usage is TRBJ2-2; TRBD1 matches 7 bases. The trim removed 2 bases at V and 7 bases at J, leaving 0 bases unmatched. This CDR3 contains 13 residues. Germline V CDR1 and CDR2: KGHDR, SFDVKD. CDR3 residues: CATSDYRGGELFF. The CDR3 region has the DNA TGTGCCACCAGTGATTACAGGGGCGGGGAGCTGTTTTTT.

This clonotype turned up a few times. J is TRBJ2-1 and V is TRBV11-2, with 9 bases lining up with TRBD1. The V gene's germline CDR1 is SGHAT and CDR2 FQNNGV. This CDR3 contains 18 residues. The V and J ends lost 4 bases and 2 bases, in that order; junction bases with no gene match: 12. The CDR3 reads CASSSPQSDRGAYNEQFF. CDR3 coding DNA: TGTGCCAGCAGCTCCCCCCAGTCGGACAGGGGTGCCTACAATGAGCAGTTCTTC.

For the CDR3, the DNA is TGTGCCAGCAGCTATTTGAACACTGAAGCTTTCTTT. Protein: CASSYLNTEAFF. J is TRBJ1-1 and V is TRBV7-8; D gene uncertain. V shed 4 bases and J shed 0 bases, with 3 bases lying between them. Germline assignment: CDR1 SGHVS and CDR2 FQNEAQ. This CDR3 has 12 amino acids.

This clonotype was detected only a few times. V gene TRBV27 combines with J gene TRBJ2-5, with D uncertain. Germline lookup yields CDR1 MNHEY and CDR2 SMNVEV (reference sequence). The CDR3 contains 13 residues. Trimming cost V 8 bases and J 5 bases, with 15 bases left between them. The CDR3 bases are TGTGCCAGCGGATTCGCGGTTGGGGAGACCCAGTACTTC. It codes for CASGFAVGETQYF.

This clonotype was seen only a few times. The chain recombines TRBV10-3 with TRBJ2-7; no clear D. V was shortened by 2 bases and J by 6 bases, with 11 bases between the two germline ends. Germline CDR1 ENHRY, CDR2 SYGVKD. The CDR3 runs to 13 residues. CDR3 amino acids: CAISEIGSGEQYF. The CDR3 nucleotides read TGTGCCATCAGTGAGATCGGGTCCGGCGAGCAGTACTTC.

This clonotype appeared a few times. The chain employs TRBV5-1 and TRBJ1-2; perhaps TRBD1 as D (6 bases). Germline V lookup: CDR1 SGHRS, CDR2 YFSETQ. This CDR3 is 14 amino acids long. The V and J ends lost 0 bases and 4 bases respectively, with 10 bases between them. The DNA for the CDR3 is TGCGCCAGCAGCTTGGTACAGGGAATCTATGGCTACACCTTC. Its translation: CASSLVQGIYGYTF.

This clonotype has more than one count but fewer than ten. The chain joins TRBV11-2 to TRBJ1-2; D not resolved. Germline loops: CDR1 SGHAT, CDR2 FQNNGV. The CDR3 consists of 15 residues. The V end was cut by 7 bases, the J end by 5 bases, with 20 bases between. CDR3 DNA sequence: TGTGCCAGCAACCCCCTGATCACCCCGGGGTATGGCTACACCTTC. Translation gives CASNPLITPGYGYTF.

The CDR3 coding sequence is TGTGCCAGCAGCTTAGCTGTCTCCTACGAGCAGTACTTC. Its protein is CASSLAVSYEQYF. The genes are TRBV7-2 and TRBJ2-7; D ambiguous. The CDR3 length is 13 residues. Germline V gene data show CDR1 as SGHTA and CDR2 as FQGNSA. V was pared by 0 bases and J by 0 bases, with 3 bases between.